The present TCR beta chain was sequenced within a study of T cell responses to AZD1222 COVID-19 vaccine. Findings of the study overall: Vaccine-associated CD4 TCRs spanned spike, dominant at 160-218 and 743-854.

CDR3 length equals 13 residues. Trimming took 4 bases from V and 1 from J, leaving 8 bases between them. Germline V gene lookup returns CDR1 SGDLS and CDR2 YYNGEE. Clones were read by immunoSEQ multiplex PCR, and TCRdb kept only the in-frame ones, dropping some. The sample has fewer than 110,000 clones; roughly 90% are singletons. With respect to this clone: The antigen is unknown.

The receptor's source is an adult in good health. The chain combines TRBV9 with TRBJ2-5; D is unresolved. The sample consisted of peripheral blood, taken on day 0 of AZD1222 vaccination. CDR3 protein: CASSNSGQETQYF. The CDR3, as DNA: TGTGCCAGCAGCAACTCCGGCCAAGAGACCCAGTACTTC.